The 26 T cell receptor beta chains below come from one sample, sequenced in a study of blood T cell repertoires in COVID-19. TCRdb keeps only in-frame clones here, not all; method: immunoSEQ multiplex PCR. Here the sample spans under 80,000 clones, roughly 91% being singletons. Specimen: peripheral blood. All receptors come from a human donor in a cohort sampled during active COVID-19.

The CDR3, as DNA: TGTGCCAGCAGCTTCGGGACTAGCGGAGTCCAAGAGACCCAGTACTTC. Its protein product is CASSFGTSGVQETQYF. This chain joins TRBV11-2 and TRBJ2-5, with 11 bases fitting TRBD2. The CDR3 extends over 16 amino acids. Germline V gene lookup returns CDR1 SGHAT and CDR2 FQNNGV. With V trimmed by 3 bases and J by 1 base, 4 bases remained unmatched.

The CDR3 region is CASSQDRKLDILYEQYF. The CDR3 nucleotides read TGCGCCAGCAGCCAAGATAGGAAGCTGGACATCCTATATGAGCAGTACTTC. The V gene is TRBV4-1, the J gene TRBJ2-7, with D maybe TRBD1 (5 bases). The V end lost 0 bases, the J end lost 7 bases, and 22 bases lay between the germline ends. The CDR3 totals 17 residues. The V gene's germline CDR1 is MGHRA and CDR2 YSYEKL.

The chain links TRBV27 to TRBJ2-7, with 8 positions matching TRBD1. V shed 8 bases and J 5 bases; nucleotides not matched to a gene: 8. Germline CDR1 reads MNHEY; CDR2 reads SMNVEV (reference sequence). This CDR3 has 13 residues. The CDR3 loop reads CASSTGAIDEQYF. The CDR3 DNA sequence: TGTGCCAGCTCGACAGGGGCGATTGACGAGCAGTACTTC.

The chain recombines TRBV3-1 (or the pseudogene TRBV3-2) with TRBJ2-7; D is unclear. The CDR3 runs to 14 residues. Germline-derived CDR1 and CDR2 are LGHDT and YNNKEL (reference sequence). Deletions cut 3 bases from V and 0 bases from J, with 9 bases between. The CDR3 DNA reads TGTGCCAGCAGCCAGACTGCGTACTCCTACGAGCAGTACTTC. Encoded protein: CASSQTAYSYEQYF.

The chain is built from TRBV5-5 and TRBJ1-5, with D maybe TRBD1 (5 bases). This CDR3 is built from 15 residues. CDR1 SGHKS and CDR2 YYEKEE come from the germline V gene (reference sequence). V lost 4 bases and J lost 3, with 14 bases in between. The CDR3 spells CASSPIWDYNQPQHF. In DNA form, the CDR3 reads TGTGCCAGCAGCCCTATCTGGGACTACAATCAGCCCCAGCATTTT.

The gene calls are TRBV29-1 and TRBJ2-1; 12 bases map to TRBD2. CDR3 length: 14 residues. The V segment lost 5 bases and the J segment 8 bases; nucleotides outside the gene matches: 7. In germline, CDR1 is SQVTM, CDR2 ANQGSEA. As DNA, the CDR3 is TGCAGCGTTCGCTTCGGACTAGCGGGATATGAGCAGTTCTTC. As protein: CSVRFGLAGYEQFF.

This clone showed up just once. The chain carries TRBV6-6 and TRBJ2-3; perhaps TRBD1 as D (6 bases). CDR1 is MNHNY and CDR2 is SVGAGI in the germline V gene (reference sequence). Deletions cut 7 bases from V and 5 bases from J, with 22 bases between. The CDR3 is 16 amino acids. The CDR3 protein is CASTQTGGAGLDTQYF. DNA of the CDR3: TGTGCCAGCACCCAAACTGGGGGCGCAGGCCTAGATACGCAGTATTTT.

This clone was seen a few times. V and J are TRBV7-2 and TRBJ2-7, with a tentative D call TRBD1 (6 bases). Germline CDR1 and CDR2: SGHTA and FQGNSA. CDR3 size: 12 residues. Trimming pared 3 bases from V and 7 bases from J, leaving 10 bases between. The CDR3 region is CASSLDRREQYF. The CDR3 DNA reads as TGTGCCAGCAGCTTGGACAGAAGGGAGCAGTACTTC. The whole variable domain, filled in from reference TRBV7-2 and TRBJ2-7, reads GAGVSQSPSNKVTEKGKDVELRCDPISGHTALYWYRQSLGQGLEFLIYFQGNSAPDKSGLPSDRFSAERTGGSVSTLTIQRTQQEDSAVYLCASSLDRREQYFGPGTRLTVT.

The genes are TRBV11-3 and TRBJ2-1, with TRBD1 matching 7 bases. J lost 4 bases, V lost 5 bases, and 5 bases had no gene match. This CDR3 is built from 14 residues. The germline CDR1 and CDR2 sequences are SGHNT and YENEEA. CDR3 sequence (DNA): TGTGCCAGCAGCCGGGACAGAAATTACAATGAGCAGTTCTTC. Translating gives CASSRDRNYNEQFF.

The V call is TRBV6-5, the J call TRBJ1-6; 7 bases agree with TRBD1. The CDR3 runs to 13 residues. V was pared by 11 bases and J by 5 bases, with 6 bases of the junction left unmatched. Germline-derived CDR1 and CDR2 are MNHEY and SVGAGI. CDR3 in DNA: TGTGCCGTTGGACAGGACCATAATTCACCCCTCCACTTT. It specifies CAVGQDHNSPLHF.

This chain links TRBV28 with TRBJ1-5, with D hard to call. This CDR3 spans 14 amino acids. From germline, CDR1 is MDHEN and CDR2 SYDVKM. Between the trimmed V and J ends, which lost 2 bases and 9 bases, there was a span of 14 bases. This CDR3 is CASSLGGLKGPQHF. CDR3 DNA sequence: TGTGCCAGCAGTTTAGGAGGTCTGAAGGGGCCCCAGCATTTT.

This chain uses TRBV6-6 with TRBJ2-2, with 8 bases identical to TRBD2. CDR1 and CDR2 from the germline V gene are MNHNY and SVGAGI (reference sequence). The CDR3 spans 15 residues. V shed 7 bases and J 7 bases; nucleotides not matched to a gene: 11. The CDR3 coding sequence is TGTGCCAGCACCCAATTGGGACTAGAGGTCGGGGAGCTGTTTTTT. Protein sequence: CASTQLGLEVGELFF.

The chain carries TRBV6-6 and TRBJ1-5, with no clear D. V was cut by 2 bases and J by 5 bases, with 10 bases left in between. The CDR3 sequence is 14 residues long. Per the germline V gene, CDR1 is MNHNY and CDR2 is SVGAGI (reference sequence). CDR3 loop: CASSYLGSDQPQHF. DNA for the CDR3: TGTGCCAGCAGTTACCTGGGCAGTGATCAGCCCCAGCATTTT.

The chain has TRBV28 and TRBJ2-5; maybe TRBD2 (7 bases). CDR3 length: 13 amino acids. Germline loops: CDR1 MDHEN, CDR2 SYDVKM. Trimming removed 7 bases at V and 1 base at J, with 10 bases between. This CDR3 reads CASTRGAQETQYF. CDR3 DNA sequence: TGTGCCAGCACCCGGGGGGCCCAAGAGACCCAGTACTTC.

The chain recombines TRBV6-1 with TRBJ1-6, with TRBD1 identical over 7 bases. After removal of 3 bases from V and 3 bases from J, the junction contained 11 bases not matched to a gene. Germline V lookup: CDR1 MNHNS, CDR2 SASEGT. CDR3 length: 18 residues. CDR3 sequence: CASSERGPPRFYNSPLHF. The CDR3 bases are TGTGCCAGCAGTGAGAGGGGGCCGCCTCGATTCTATAATTCACCCCTCCACTTT.

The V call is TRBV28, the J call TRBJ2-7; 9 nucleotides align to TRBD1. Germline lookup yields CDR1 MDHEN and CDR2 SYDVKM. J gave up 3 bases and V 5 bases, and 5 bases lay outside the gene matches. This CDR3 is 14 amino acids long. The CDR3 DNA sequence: TGTGCCAGCAGTCACAGGGGGCCCGTCTACGAGCAGTACTTC. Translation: CASSHRGPVYEQYF.

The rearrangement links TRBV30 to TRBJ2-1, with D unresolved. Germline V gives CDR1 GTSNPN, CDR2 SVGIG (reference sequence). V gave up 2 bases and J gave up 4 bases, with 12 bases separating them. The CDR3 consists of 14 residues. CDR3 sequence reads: CAWSTWQAYNEQFF. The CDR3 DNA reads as TGTGCCTGGAGTACCTGGCAGGCATACAATGAGCAGTTCTTC.

CDR3 in amino acids: CASRELGDRGSEKLFF. In DNA form, the CDR3 reads TGTGCCAGCAGGGAGCTCGGAGACAGGGGGAGTGAAAAACTGTTTTTT. The rearrangement uses TRBV11-2 and TRBJ1-4; 9 bases are a match to TRBD1. V dropped 6 bases and J dropped 7; count of bases not matched to a gene: 12. CDR1 is SGHAT and CDR2 is FQNNGV in the germline V gene. The CDR3 sequence is 16 residues long.

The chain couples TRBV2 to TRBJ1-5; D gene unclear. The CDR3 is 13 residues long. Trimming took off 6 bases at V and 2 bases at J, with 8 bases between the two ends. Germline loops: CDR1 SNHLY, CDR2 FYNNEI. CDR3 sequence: CASSGDGNQPQHF. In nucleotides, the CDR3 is TGTGCCAGCAGCGGAGACGGCAATCAGCCCCAGCATTTT.

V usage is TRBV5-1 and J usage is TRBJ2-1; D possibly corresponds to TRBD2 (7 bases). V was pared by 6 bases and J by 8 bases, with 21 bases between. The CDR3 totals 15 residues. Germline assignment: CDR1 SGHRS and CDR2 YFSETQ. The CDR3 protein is CASTTSRGRAYEQFF. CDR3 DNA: TGCGCCAGCACCACCTCGAGGGGGAGGGCCTATGAGCAGTTCTTC.

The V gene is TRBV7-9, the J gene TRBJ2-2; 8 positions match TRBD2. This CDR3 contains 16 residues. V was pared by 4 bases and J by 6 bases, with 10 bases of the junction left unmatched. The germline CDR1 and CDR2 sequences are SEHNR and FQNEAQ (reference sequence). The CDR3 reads CASSSVGGAGAGELFF. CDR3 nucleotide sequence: TGTGCCAGCAGCTCCGTCGGGGGGGCGGGCGCCGGGGAGCTGTTTTTT. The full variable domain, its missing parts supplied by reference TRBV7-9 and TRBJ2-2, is DTGVSQNPRHKITKRGQNVTFRCDPISEHNRLYWYRQTLGQGPEFLTYFQNEAQLEKSRLLSDRFSAERPKGSFSTLEIQRTEQGDSAMYLCASSSVGGAGAGELFFGEGSRLTVL.

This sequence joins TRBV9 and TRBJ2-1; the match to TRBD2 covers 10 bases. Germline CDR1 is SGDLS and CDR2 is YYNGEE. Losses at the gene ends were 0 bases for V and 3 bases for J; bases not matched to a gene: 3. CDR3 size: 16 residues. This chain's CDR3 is CASSVELAGVYNEQFF. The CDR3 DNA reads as TGTGCCAGCAGCGTAGAGCTAGCGGGAGTCTACAATGAGCAGTTCTTC.

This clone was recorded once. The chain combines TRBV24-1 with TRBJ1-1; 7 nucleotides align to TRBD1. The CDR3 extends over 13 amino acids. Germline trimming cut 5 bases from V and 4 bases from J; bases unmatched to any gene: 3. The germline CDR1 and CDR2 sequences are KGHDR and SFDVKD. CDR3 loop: CATSGQGGTEAFF. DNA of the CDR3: TGTGCCACCAGTGGCCAGGGGGGCACTGAAGCTTTCTTT.

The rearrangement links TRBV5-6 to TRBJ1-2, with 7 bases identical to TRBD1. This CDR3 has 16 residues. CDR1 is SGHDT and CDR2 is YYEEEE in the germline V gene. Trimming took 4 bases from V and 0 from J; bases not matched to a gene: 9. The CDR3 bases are TGTGCCAGCAGCCAAATCACAGGGGAAGCTAACTATGGCTACACCTTC. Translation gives CASSQITGEANYGYTF.

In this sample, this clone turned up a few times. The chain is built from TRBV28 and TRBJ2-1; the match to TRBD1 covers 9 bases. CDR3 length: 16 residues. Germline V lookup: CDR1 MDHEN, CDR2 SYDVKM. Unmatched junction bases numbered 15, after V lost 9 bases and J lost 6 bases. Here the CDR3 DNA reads TGTGCCAGGAACGACAGGGGGAAGGTAACTACCAATGAGCAGTTCTTC. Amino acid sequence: CARNDRGKVTTNEQFF.

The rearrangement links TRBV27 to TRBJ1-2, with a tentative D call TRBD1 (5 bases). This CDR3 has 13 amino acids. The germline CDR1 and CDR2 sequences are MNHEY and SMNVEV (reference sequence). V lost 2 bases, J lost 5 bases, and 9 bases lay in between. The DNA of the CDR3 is TGTGCCAGCAGTTTAGGGGCAGCTTATGGCTACACCTTC. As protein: CASSLGAAYGYTF.